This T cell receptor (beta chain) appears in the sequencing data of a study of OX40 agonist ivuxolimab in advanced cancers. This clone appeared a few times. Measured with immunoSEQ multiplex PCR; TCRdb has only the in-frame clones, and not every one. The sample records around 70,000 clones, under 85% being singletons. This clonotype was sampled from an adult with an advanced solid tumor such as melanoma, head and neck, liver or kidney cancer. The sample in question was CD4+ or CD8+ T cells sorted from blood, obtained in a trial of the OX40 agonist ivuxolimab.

CDR3 sequence: CSEGGARYGYTF. In nucleotides, the CDR3 is TGTTCTGAAGGGGGGGCTCGCTATGGCTACACCTTC. The J gene is TRBJ1-2, the V gene TRBV28; perhaps TRBD1 as D (6 bases). Germline CDR1 and CDR2: MDHEN and SYDVKM. The CDR3 contains 12 residues.